This TCR beta chain was found in a study of CD8 T cells in Susac syndrome. Blood CD8+ and CD4+ T cells underwent high-throughput TCR beta sequencing. It was negative isolation that provided the CD8+ and CD4+ T cells, whereas TEMRA cells were enriched by FACS. This clonotype was seen more than once but under ten times. Its antigen is unknown. Study outcomes and limitations: As the study acknowledged, the number of individuals in its TCR sequencing and HLA analysis was relatively small.

Random hexamers primed reverse transcription of 0.5 to 1 ug RNA. An immunoSEQ multiplex PCR amplified TCR beta CDR3 over 54 Vbeta and 13 Jbeta. One entry per CDR3 protein results from TCRdb running MiXCR on the immunoSEQ multiplex PCR reads. The sample has about 210,000 distinct CDR3 sequences; 85% to 95% are singletons. The CDR3 contains 14 residues. Trimming took 4 bases from V and 2 from J, leaving 15 bases between them. The germline CDR1 and CDR2 sequences are GTSNPN and SVGIG (reference sequence). The chain couples TRBV30 to TRBJ2-7; D is ambiguous. This TCR was sampled from a human donor with multiple sclerosis. Specimen: CD4+ T cells from PBMCs. The DNA for the CDR3 is TGTGCCTGGAAAGCCTTGGGCGGTACCTACGAGCAGTACTTC. Amino acid sequence: CAWKALGGTYEQYF.